Listed below are T cell receptor beta chains from one sample, sequenced in a study of blood T cell repertoires in COVID-19. Only in-frame clones appear in the TCRdb table, and some are missing; sequencing was by immunoSEQ multiplex PCR. The table lists roughly 300,000 clones, over 75% of them singletons. Sequencing was carried out using PBMCs or T cells enriched from blood (not recorded which). The receptor source for this set is a woman aged 25-40 years who had recovered from COVID-19. Both conserved end residues are part of each CDR3. A D gene is named only where the DNA matches it firmly. Where a row states a size, it is once, few, many or the class of an expanded clone; other rows omit it.

TRBV11-2	-	-	TRBJ1-2	CASSGSTGNYGYTF	TGTGCCAGCAGCGGATCGACGGGAAACTATGGCTACACCTTC
TRBV28	TRBD1	-	TRBJ2-5	CASSFDGTGYRETQYF	TGTGCCAGCAGTTTCGACGGGACAGGGTATAGGGAGACCCAGTACTTC
TRBV2	-	-	TRBJ1-5	CASTTGADQPQHF	TGTGCCAGCACCACTGGAGCCGATCAGCCCCAGCATTTT
TRBV4-1	-	-	TRBJ2-7	CASSQGNDGFTYEQYF	TGCGCCAGCAGCCAAGGGAACGACGGGTTCACCTACGAGCAGTACTTC
TRBV5-1	-	-	TRBJ2-5	CASSLEGRGKETQYF	TGCGCCAGCAGCTTGGAGGGCAGGGGCAAAGAGACCCAGTACTTC
TRBV3-1/TRBV3-2	-	-	TRBJ1-2	CASSDRDLAMDGYTF	TGTGCCAGCAGCGACCGGGACTTGGCTATGGATGGCTACACCTTC
TRBV10-3	TRBD1	-	TRBJ2-7	CAISEPGQGSSYEQYF	TGTGCCATCAGTGAGCCGGGACAGGGCAGCTCCTACGAGCAGTACTTC
TRBV30	-	once	TRBJ2-2	CAWTRAGNTGELFF	TGTGCCTGGACGAGGGCAGGGAACACCGGGGAGCTGTTTTTT
TRBV5-6	TRBD1	once	TRBJ1-2	CASSRLRDSHYGYTF	TGTGCCAGCAGCCGCTTGAGGGACAGCCACTATGGCTACACCTTC
TRBV9	TRBD2	few	TRBJ2-5	CASSVGTSGGAGETQYF	TGTGCCAGCAGCGTAGGTACTAGCGGGGGGGCCGGGGAGACCCAGTACTTC
TRBV6-5	-	-	TRBJ2-1	CASGLRGGTREQFF	TGTGCCAGCGGCTTGCGGGGTGGGACCCGGGAGCAGTTCTTC
TRBV7-9	-	-	TRBJ1-2	CASSPPGVDHHGYTF	TGTGCCAGCAGCCCCCCCGGGGTTGATCACCATGGCTACACCTTC
TRBV10-3	TRBD1	-	TRBJ1-2	CAISESPDRVVGYTF	TGTGCCATCAGTGAGTCCCCGGACAGGGTCGTTGGCTACACCTTC
TRBV19	TRBD1	-	TRBJ1-1	CASGGQGRTEAFF	TGTGCCAGTGGGGGACAGGGGAGGACTGAAGCTTTCTTT
TRBV7-9	-	-	TRBJ1-1	CASSPRSRGNTEAFF	TGTGCCAGCAGCCCCCGGAGCAGGGGAAACACTGAAGCTTTCTTT
TRBV19	-	-	TRBJ1-5	CASSILDNNQPQHF	TGTGCCAGTAGTATATTGGACAACAATCAGCCCCAGCATTTT
TRBV5-4	TRBD1	-	TRBJ2-6	CASSWTGSNVLTF	TGTGCCAGCAGCTGGACAGGGTCTAACGTCCTGACTTTC
TRBV9	TRBD1	-	TRBJ2-3	CASSVVKSTGPRDTQYF	TGTGCCAGCAGCGTAGTTAAGTCGACAGGGCCTAGGGATACGCAGTATTTT
TRBV14	TRBD1	-	TRBJ1-6	CASSLGQGESSYNSPLHF	TGTGCCAGCAGCCTGGGACAGGGTGAAAGCTCCTATAATTCACCCCTCCACTTT
TRBV5-1	TRBD2	-	TRBJ2-1	CASKRGLDEQFF	TGCGCCAGCAAAAGGGGACTAGATGAGCAGTTCTTC
TRBV11-3	TRBD1	-	TRBJ2-2	CASSSGQGANTGELFF	TGTGCCAGCAGCTCCGGACAGGGGGCGAACACCGGGGAGCTGTTTTTT
TRBV30	-	-	TRBJ1-6	CAWKRENSPLHF	TGTGCCTGGAAACGGGAAAATTCACCCCTCCACTTT
TRBV18	TRBD1	-	TRBJ1-2	CASSLPGQGANYGYTF	TGTGCCAGCTCACTGCCGGGACAGGGGGCTAACTATGGCTACACCTTC
TRBV3-1/TRBV3-2	-	-	TRBJ2-7	CASSPMFSRQSEQYF	TGTGCCAGCAGCCCGATGTTTTCGCGACAAAGCGAGCAGTACTTC
TRBV7-2	-	-	TRBJ1-3	CASSFEVLGGTIYF	TGTGCCAGCAGCTTTGAGGTCCTTGGTGGCACCATATATTTT
TRBV18	TRBD2	-	TRBJ2-2	CASSERTSQAGELFF	TGTGCCAGCTCAGAGAGGACTAGCCAGGCCGGGGAGCTGTTTTTT
TRBV7-9	TRBD1	-	TRBJ1-2	CASTFGQDGYTF	TGTGCCAGCACCTTTGGACAGGATGGCTACACCTTC
TRBV7-6	-	once	TRBJ2-7	CASSCQAGEYEQYF	TGTGCCAGCAGCTGCCAGGCCGGGGAGTACGAGCAGTACTTC
TRBV5-6	-	few	TRBJ2-7	CASSPSAQKEQYF	TGTGCCAGCAGCCCGAGCGCACAAAAGGAGCAGTACTTC
TRBV4-1	-	-	TRBJ1-1	CASSQDPGVNTEAFF	TGCGCCAGCAGCCAAGACCCGGGGGTGAACACTGAAGCTTTCTTT
TRBV19	TRBD2	-	TRBJ2-1	CASGGTSGNSSYNEQFF	TGTGCCAGTGGGGGGACTAGCGGGAACAGCTCCTACAATGAGCAGTTCTTC
TRBV24-1	TRBD1	-	TRBJ2-3	CATRGQRRTDTQYF	TGTGCCACCAGGGGACAGAGGAGGACAGATACGCAGTATTTT
TRBV12-3/TRBV12-4	-	few	TRBJ1-2	CASSLVPGYGYTF	TGTGCCAGCAGTTTAGTCCCGGGCTATGGCTACACCTTC
TRBV11-2	-	-	TRBJ2-7	CASSFNRDSEQYF	TGTGCCAGCAGCTTTAACAGGGATAGCGAGCAGTACTTC
TRBV14	-	-	TRBJ1-2	CASSQAGTGTYGYTF	TGTGCCAGCAGCCAAGCAGGCACAGGGACCTATGGCTACACCTTC
TRBV4-3	TRBD1	once	TRBJ1-4	CASSQPTGSVEKLFF	TGCGCCAGCAGCCAACCGACAGGGTCAGTGGAAAAACTGTTTTTT
TRBV3-1/TRBV3-2	TRBD1	few	TRBJ1-6	CASSQGGQGWGNSPLHF	TGTGCCAGCAGCCAAGGAGGACAGGGGTGGGGTAATTCACCCCTCCACTTT
TRBV6-6	-	once	TRBJ2-3	CASSYPRDTQYF	TGTGCCAGCAGTTACCCTAGGGATACGCAGTATTTT
TRBV19	-	few	TRBJ2-2	CASSIGQAFGELFF	TGTGCCAGTAGTATAGGTCAGGCTTTCGGGGAGCTGTTTTTT
TRBV28	TRBD1	-	TRBJ1-3	CASSWGGQGAGNTIYF	TGTGCCAGCAGTTGGGGGGGACAGGGGGCAGGTAACACCATATATTTT
TRBV12-5	-	-	TRBJ1-1	CASGPGQLNTEAFF	TGTGCTAGTGGTCCCGGACAGTTAAACACTGAAGCTTTCTTT
TRBV7-2	TRBD2	-	TRBJ2-1	CASSPIAGGANEQFF	TGTGCCAGCAGCCCGATAGCGGGGGGGGCTAATGAGCAGTTCTTC
TRBV2	-	once	TRBJ1-2	CASKIQQGTWTTF	TGTGCCAGCAAGATCCAACAGGGTACGTGGACCACCTTC
TRBV7-9	-	-	TRBJ2-1	CASSSAGEDEQFF	TGTGCCAGCAGCTCCGCAGGGGAAGATGAGCAGTTCTTC
TRBV18	TRBD1	-	TRBJ1-5	CASSLGQGENQPQHF	TGTGCCAGCTCACTAGGACAGGGGGAGAATCAGCCCCAGCATTTT
TRBV7-2	-	once	TRBJ1-5	CASSLYRGNQPQHF	TGTGCCAGCAGCTTATATAGGGGGAATCAGCCCCAGCATTTT
TRBV7-2	TRBD2	-	TRBJ2-5	CASSFSGGEETQYF	TGTGCCAGCAGCTTCAGCGGGGGGGAAGAGACCCAGTACTTC
TRBV5-1	TRBD1	-	TRBJ1-1	CASSLSGGEANTEAFF	TGCGCCAGCAGCTTATCAGGGGGCGAGGCGAACACTGAAGCTTTCTTT
TRBV2	-	-	TRBJ2-3	CASGDSSSTDTQYF	TGTGCCAGCGGAGACAGCTCTAGCACAGATACGCAGTATTTT
TRBV7-2	-	-	TRBJ1-1	CASSPPGFQYVTEAFF	TGTGCCAGCAGCCCTCCAGGGTTTCAGTATGTAACTGAAGCTTTCTTT
TRBV10-3	TRBD1	-	TRBJ1-1	CAMQGDPDQNTEAFF	TGTGCCATGCAGGGGGACCCCGATCAGAACACTGAAGCTTTCTTT
TRBV18	TRBD2	-	TRBJ2-3	CASSPLAADTQYF	TGTGCCAGCTCACCGCTAGCGGCAGATACGCAGTATTTT
TRBV7-2	-	once	TRBJ1-1	CASSLAWNREAFF	TGTGCCAGCAGCTTAGCGTGGAACAGGGAAGCTTTCTTT
TRBV9	-	-	TRBJ2-3	CASSVLGASDTQYF	TGTGCCAGCAGCGTACTAGGAGCGTCAGATACGCAGTATTTT
TRBV24-1	TRBD1	-	TRBJ2-1	CATSDGDRNSYNEQFF	TGTGCCACCAGTGATGGGGACAGAAACTCCTACAATGAGCAGTTCTTC
TRBV24-1	TRBD1	few	TRBJ2-2	CATSSWDRGFAGELFF	TGTGCCACCAGCTCCTGGGACAGGGGTTTCGCCGGGGAGCTGTTTTTT
TRBV7-3	TRBD2	-	TRBJ2-7	CASRSGLAFEQYF	TGTGCCAGCAGATCGGGACTAGCTTTCGAGCAGTACTTC
TRBV5-6	-	-	TRBJ1-6	CASSLVQTGGNSPLHF	TGTGCCAGCAGCTTGGTCCAGACAGGTGGTAATTCACCCCTCCACTTT
TRBV7-2	-	-	TRBJ1-2	CASSLEMTDYGYTF	TGTGCCAGCAGCTTAGAGATGACAGACTATGGCTACACCTTC
TRBV2	TRBD1	-	TRBJ1-2	CASAWGQGMGYTF	TGTGCCAGCGCGTGGGGACAGGGTATGGGCTACACCTTC